A single sample is the source of the 11 T cell receptor beta chains below, sequenced in a study of pediatric ulcerative colitis. Libraries were prepared by immunoSEQ multiplex PCR; TCRdb keeps only in-frame clonotypes and omits some of them. The sample shows 35,000 to 45,000 clones, over 70% of them seen only once. During colonoscopy, one to two rectal pinch biopsies were collected. Sequenced sample: gut tissue. The source is a boy younger than 18 with severe ulcerative colitis.

This rearrangement joins TRBV18 to TRBJ2-7; 10 bases fit TRBD1. Per germline, CDR1 KGHSH and CDR2 LQKENI. V shed 7 bases, J shed 2 bases, and the junction held 5 bases outside the gene matches. The CDR3 has 14 residues. CDR3 coding DNA: TGTGCCAGCTTCACCGGGACAGGGGCCTACGAGCAGTACTTC. Protein: CASFTGTGAYEQYF.

This chain joins TRBV5-1 and TRBJ2-7, with TRBD1 matching 7 bases. Germline V gene data show CDR1 as SGHRS and CDR2 as YFSETQ. The CDR3 runs 13 residues. Germline trimming cut 5 bases from V and 1 base from J; bases unmatched to any gene: 3. The CDR3 DNA reads TGCGCCAGCAGTTCGGGACAGTCCTACGAGCAGTACTTC. It translates to CASSSGQSYEQYF.

This chain joins TRBV5-6 and TRBJ2-3; 7 bases match TRBD2. The CDR3 extends over 17 amino acids. V shed 3 bases, J shed 6 bases, and the junction held 16 bases outside the gene matches. Germline CDR1 reads SGHDT; CDR2 reads YYEEEE. CDR3 coding DNA: TGTGCCAGCAGCTCAGGACTAGTGGGGGGAGGCGGGGATACGCAGTATTTT. This sequence encodes CASSSGLVGGGGDTQYF.

The chain combines TRBV30 with TRBJ1-1; 9 positions agree with TRBD1. J lost 5 bases, V lost 5 bases, and 6 bases had no gene match. This CDR3 spans 13 amino acids. Germline V gene data show CDR1 as GTSNPN and CDR2 as SVGIG (reference sequence). Here the CDR3 DNA reads TGTGCCTGGGACAGGGGGGAGAAAACTGAAGCTTTCTTT. Translating it yields CAWDRGEKTEAFF.

This chain joins TRBV7-2 and TRBJ2-5; 9 bases line up with TRBD1. Germline V gene data show CDR1 as SGHTA and CDR2 as FQGNSA. The ends lost 5 bases at V and 4 bases at J; junction bases unmatched: 8. This CDR3 is built from 15 residues. In DNA form, the CDR3 reads TGTGCCAGCAGCCATGGGACAGGGACGGGAGAGACCCAGTACTTC. Translated: CASSHGTGTGETQYF.

A few counts support this clone. One end of the junction does not line up with germline, which may come from a read error. The chain carries TRBV29-1 and TRBJ2-5; D is undetermined. Germline V gene lookup returns CDR1 SQVTM and CDR2 ANQGSEA. This CDR3 region has 11 residues. CDR3 sequence reads: CSVEEGWPQYF. DNA of the CDR3: TGCAGCGTGGAAGAAGGGTGGCCCCAGTACTTC.

This sequence joins TRBV19 and TRBJ1-2, with D possibly matching TRBD1 (5 bases). The V end was cut by 10 bases, the J end by 4 bases, with 22 bases between. This CDR3 is built from 15 residues. Germline V gene sequence: CDR1 LNHDA, CDR2 SQIVND (reference sequence). CDR3 protein: CATWSGHLRRYGYTF. The CDR3 region has the DNA TGTGCCACCTGGAGTGGACACCTCAGGCGCTATGGCTACACCTTC.

V and J are TRBV28 and TRBJ2-2; no clear D gene. Germline CDR1 reads MDHEN; CDR2 reads SYDVKM. The ends were cut back, 3 bases at V and 3 bases at J, with 11 bases in the middle. This CDR3 comprises 15 residues. The CDR3 DNA follows: TGTGCCAGCAGTTTGGCCAGACAATACACCGGGGAGCTGTTTTTT. This gives the protein CASSLARQYTGELFF.

This chain links TRBV6-1 with TRBJ1-2; 7 bases line up with TRBD1. CDR1 MNHNS and CDR2 SASEGT come from the germline V gene. Trimming cost V 3 bases and J 0 bases; bases outside gene matches: 7. The CDR3 runs to 16 residues. As DNA, the CDR3 is TGTGCCAGCAGTGAGCGGACAGGCCGTCCTAACTATGGCTACACCTTC. It encodes CASSERTGRPNYGYTF.

The rearrangement joins TRBV4-1 to TRBJ2-5; D might be TRBD1 (5 bases). The CDR3 runs 14 residues. V lost 1 base, J lost 4 bases, and 10 bases lay in between. The V gene's germline CDR1 is MGHRA and CDR2 YSYEKL. CDR3 in DNA: TGCGCCAGCAGCCAAGTTCAGGGTGGAGAGACCCAGTACTTC. Protein product: CASSQVQGGETQYF.

V gene TRBV7-3 combines with J gene TRBJ2-1, with a possible D match to TRBD2 (6 bases). The CDR3 extends over 13 amino acids. Germline CDR1 reads SGHTA; CDR2 reads FQGTGA. Trimming pared 3 bases from V and 9 bases from J, leaving 12 bases between. In DNA, the CDR3 is TGTGCCAGCAGCTTTAACCCGACTAGTGAGCAGTTCTTC. Translating it yields CASSFNPTSEQFF.